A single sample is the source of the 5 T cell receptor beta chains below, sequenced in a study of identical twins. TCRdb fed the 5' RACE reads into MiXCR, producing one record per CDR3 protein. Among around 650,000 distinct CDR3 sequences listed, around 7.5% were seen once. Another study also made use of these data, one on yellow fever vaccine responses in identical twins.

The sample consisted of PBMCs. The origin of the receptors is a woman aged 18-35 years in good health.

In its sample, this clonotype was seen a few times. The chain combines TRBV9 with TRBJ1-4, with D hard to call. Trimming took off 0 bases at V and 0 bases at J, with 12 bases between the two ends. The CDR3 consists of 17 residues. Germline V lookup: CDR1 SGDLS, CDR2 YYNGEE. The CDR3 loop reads CASSVDPSGATNEKLFF. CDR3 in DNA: TGTGCCAGCAGCGTAGACCCATCGGGAGCAACTAATGAAAAACTGTTTTTT.

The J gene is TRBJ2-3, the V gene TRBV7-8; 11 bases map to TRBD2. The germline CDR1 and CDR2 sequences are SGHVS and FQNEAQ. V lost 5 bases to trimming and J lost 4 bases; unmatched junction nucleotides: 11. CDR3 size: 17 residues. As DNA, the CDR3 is TGTGCCAGCAGCACCCGGGGTAGCGGGGGGGTTCCAGATACGCAGTATTTT. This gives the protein CASSTRGSGGVPDTQYF.

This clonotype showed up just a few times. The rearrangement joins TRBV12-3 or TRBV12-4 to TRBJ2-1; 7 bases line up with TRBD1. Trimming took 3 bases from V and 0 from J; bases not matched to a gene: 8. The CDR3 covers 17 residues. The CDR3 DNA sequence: TGTGCCAGCAGTTTCCTCAGGGGGATGAGCTCCTACAATGAGCAGTTCTTC. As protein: CASSFLRGMSSYNEQFF.

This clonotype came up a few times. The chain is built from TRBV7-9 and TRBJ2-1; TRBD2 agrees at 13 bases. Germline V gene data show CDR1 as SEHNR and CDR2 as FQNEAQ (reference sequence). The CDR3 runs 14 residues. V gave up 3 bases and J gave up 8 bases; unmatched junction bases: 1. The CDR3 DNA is TGTGCCAGCAGCTTCGGACTAGCGGGGGATGAGCAGTTCTTC. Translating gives CASSFGLAGDEQFF.

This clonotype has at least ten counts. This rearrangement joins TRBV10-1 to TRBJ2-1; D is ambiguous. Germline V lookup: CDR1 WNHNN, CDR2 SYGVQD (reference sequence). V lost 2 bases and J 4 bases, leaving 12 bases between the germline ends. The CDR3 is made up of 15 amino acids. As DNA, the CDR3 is TGCGCCAGCAGTGAGAGAGAGGATCTGTACAATGAGCAGTTCTTC. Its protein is CASSEREDLYNEQFF.